This T cell receptor (beta chain) was profiled in a study of molecular identifiers for immune sequencing clone quantification. With respect to this clonotype: This may come from a read error, since a much larger clone is one base off.

TCRdb independently ran MiXCR on the PCR reads; one entry per CDR3 protein. The data hold some 590,000 distinct CDR3 sequences, with approximately 24% observed a single time. This TCR was sampled from a human donor in good health. Some libraries in this study had Jurkat cell RNA spiked in. The sample taken for sequencing was naive CD8+ T cells from blood, with Jurkat cell RNA spiked in. As for subset: FACS-sorted CD8+CD4-CCR7+CD45RA+ naive T cells.

The CDR3 region has the DNA TGCAGCGTTGTGGGGCGGGATTCTAACAATGAGCAGTTCTTC. It codes for CSVVGRDSNNEQFF. The rearrangement links TRBV29-1 to TRBJ2-1; D possibly corresponds to TRBD2 (6 bases). CDR1 is SQVTM and CDR2 is ANQGSEA in the germline V gene. The CDR3 length is 14 residues. Trimming pared 4 bases from V and 5 bases from J, leaving 15 bases between.